The clone carrying this T cell receptor beta chain has a count of ten or more. Trimming cost V 6 bases and J 5 bases; bases outside gene matches: 10. The length of the CDR3 is 15 residues. Germline values: CDR1 KGHSH, CDR2 LQKENI. One entry per CDR3 protein, called by TCRdb with MiXCR from the RT-PCR reads. The sample comprises about 680,000 distinct CDR3 sequences, 13% to 15% of which are singletons, and just over 3.5% rests with the top ten. The V and J genes are TRBV18 and TRBJ2-7, with 10 bases lining up with TRBD2. This receptor was taken from a female donor in good health, serving as a healthy control. Material for sequencing was memory CD4+ T cells from blood. CDR3 protein: CASSPSPGTSDEQYF. CDR3 coding DNA: TGTGCCAGCTCGCCATCCCCCGGGACTAGCGACGAGCAGTACTTC. Drawing the rest from reference TRBV18 and TRBJ2-7, the complete variable domain is NAGVMQNPRHLVRRRGQEARLRCSPMKGHSHVYWYRQLPEEGLKFMVYLQKENIIDESGMPKERFSAEFPKEGPSILRIQQVVRGDSAAYFCASSPSPGTSDEQYFGPGTRLTVT.